This T cell receptor (beta chain) was retrieved from a study of blood T cell repertoires in COVID-19. The CDR3 is 15 amino acids. The germline V gene encodes CDR1 GTSNPN and CDR2 SVGIG (reference sequence). Trimming stripped 1 base from V and 2 bases from J, with 15 bases between. In the authors' workflow: Reference gene primers were amplified, and this amplification served to estimate nucleated cell counts. Only in-frame clones appear in the TCRdb table, and some are missing; sequencing was by immunoSEQ multiplex PCR. That table gives V, J and clone size, and the DNA gave D and trimming. The sample lists 200,000 to 250,000 clones, around 84% occurring once.

The clonotype comes from a man aged 50-59 years with COVID-19, enrolled during active disease. Material: peripheral blood. The chain combines TRBV30 with TRBJ2-7; D may be TRBD1 (6 bases). CDR3 bases: TGTGCCTGGAGTGAAGGGGGAATACAGACCTACGAGCAGTACTTC. This gives the protein CAWSEGGIQTYEQYF.